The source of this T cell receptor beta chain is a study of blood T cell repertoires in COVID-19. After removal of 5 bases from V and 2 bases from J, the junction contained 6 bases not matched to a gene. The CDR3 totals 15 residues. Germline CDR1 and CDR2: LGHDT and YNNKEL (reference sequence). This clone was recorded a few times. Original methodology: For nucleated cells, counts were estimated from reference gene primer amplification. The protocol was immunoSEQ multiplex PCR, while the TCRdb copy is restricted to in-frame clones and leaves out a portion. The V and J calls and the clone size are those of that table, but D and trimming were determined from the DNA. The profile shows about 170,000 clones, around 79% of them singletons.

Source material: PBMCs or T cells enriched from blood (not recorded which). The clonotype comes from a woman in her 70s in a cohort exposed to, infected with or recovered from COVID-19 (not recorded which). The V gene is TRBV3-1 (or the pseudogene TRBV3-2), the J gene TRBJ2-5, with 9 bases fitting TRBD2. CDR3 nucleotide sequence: TGTGCCAGCAGCTATAGCGGGAGCTATCAAGAGACCCAGTACTTC. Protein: CASSYSGSYQETQYF.